The 2 T cell receptor beta chains given below trace back to one sample, sequenced in a study of CD8 T cells in Susac syndrome. Roughly 0.45 to 1 ug RNA was reverse transcribed with random hexamers. TCRdb independently ran MiXCR on the immunoSEQ multiplex PCR reads; one entry per CDR3 protein. Here the sample spans about 83,000 distinct CDR3 sequences, roughly 95% being singletons. Sequencing was done on a sample of CD8+ T cells from PBMCs. These TCRs come from a human donor with Susac syndrome.

This clonotype was seen once. The rearrangement links TRBV29-1 to TRBJ2-1; 7 nucleotides agree with TRBD2. Per the germline V gene, CDR1 is SQVTM and CDR2 is ANQGSEA. The CDR3 loop spans 12 amino acids. Trimming removed 1 base from V and 9 bases from J; junction bases left unmatched: 3. For the CDR3, the DNA is TGCAGCGTTGAAGTGGGAGGGATTGAGCAGTTCTTC. As protein: CSVEVGGIEQFF.

V usage is TRBV6-5 and J usage is TRBJ2-1; no clear D. The germline V gene encodes CDR1 MNHEY and CDR2 SVGAGI. The CDR3 loop spans 14 amino acids. Deletions cut 0 bases from V and 8 bases from J, with 11 bases between. CDR3 region: CASSYSPHVDEQFF. The CDR3 bases are TGTGCCAGCAGTTACTCGCCGCATGTGGATGAGCAGTTCTTC.